The entry below describes one TCR beta chain. Only in-frame clones appear in the TCRdb table, and some are missing; sequencing was by immunoSEQ multiplex PCR. Of 250,000 to 300,000 clones detected, over 85% appear once; the ten largest clones hold 11%. This CDR3 spans 18 amino acids. Trimming cost V 2 bases and J 5 bases; bases outside gene matches: 17. In germline, CDR1 is SGHRS, CDR2 YFSETQ. The entry originates in a study of blood T cell repertoires in COVID-19. This chain connects TRBV5-1 to TRBJ2-5, with 8 bases lining up with TRBD2. This clonotype was sampled from a woman aged 30 to 39 with COVID-19, enrolled during active disease. What was sequenced was peripheral blood. The CDR3 here is CASSFSPGLGRVGETQYF. The CDR3 bases are TGCGCCAGCAGCTTCTCTCCGGGACTAGGACGGGTTGGGGAGACCCAGTACTTC.